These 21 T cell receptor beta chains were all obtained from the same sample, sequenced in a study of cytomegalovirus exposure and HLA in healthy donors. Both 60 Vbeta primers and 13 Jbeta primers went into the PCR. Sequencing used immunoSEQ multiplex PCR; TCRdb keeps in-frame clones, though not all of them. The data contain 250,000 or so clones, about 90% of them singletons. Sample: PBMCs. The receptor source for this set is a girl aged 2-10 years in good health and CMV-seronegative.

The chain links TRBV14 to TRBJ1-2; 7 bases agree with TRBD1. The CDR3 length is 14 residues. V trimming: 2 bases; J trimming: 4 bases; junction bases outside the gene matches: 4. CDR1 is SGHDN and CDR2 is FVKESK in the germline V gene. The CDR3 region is CASSQLGQSYGYTF. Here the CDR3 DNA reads TGTGCCAGCAGCCAACTGGGACAGAGCTATGGCTACACCTTC.

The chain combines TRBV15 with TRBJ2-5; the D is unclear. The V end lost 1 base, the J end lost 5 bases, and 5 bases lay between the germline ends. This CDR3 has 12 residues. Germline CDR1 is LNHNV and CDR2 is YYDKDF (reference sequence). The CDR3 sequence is CATSRVGETQYF. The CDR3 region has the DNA TGTGCCACCAGCAGAGTGGGCGAGACCCAGTACTTC.

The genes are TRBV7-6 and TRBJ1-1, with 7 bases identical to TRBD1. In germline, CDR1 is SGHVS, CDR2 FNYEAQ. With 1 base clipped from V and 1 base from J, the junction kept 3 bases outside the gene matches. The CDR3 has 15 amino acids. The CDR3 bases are TGTGCCAGCAGCTTAGTGGGGACAGAGAACACTGAAGCTTTCTTT. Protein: CASSLVGTENTEAFF.

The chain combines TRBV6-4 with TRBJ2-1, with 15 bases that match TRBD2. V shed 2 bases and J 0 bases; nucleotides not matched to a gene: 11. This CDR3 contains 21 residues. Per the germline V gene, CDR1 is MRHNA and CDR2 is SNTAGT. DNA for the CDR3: TGTGCCAGCAGTGACCCCGCGGGACTAGCGGGGGGCCTTAGCTCCTACAATGAGCAGTTCTTC. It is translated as CASSDPAGLAGGLSSYNEQFF.

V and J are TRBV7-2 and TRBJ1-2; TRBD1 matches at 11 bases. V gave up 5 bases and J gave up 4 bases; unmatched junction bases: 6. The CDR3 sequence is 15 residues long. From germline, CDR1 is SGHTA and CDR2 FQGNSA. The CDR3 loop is CASSLSGQGAYGYTF. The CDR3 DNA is TGTGCCAGCAGCCTATCAGGACAGGGGGCCTATGGCTACACCTTC.

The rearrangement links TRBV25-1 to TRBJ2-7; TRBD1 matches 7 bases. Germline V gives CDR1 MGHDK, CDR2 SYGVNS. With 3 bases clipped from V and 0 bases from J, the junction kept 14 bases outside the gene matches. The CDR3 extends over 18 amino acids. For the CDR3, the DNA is TGTGCCAGCAGTGACTCACTCAGGACAGGTTTAACCTCCTACGAGCAGTACTTC. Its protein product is CASSDSLRTGLTSYEQYF.

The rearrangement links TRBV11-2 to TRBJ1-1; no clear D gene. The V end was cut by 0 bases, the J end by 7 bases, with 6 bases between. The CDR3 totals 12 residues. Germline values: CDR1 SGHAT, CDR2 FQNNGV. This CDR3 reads CASSLDSNEAFF. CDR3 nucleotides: TGTGCCAGCAGCTTAGATTCCAATGAAGCTTTCTTT.

The CDR3 reads CASSLLADLNTEAFF. In nucleotides, the CDR3 is TGTGCCAGCAGTTTACTAGCGGACCTAAACACTGAAGCTTTCTTT. The chain employs TRBV27 and TRBJ1-1; D is unclear. The CDR3 loop spans 15 amino acids. The germline V and J ends were trimmed by 2 bases and 2 bases, with 12 bases remaining between them. Germline CDR1 MNHEY, CDR2 SMNVEV (reference sequence).

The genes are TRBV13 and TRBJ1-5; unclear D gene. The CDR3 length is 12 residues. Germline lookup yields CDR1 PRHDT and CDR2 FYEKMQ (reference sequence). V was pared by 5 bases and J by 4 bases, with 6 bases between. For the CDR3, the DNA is TGTGCCAGCAGCCCGGGGAATCAGCCCCAGCATTTT. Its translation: CASSPGNQPQHF.

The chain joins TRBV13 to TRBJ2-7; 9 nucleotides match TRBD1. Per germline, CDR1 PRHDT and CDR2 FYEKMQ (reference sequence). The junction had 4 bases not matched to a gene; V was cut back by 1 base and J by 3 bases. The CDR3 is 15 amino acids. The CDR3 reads CASSLEDRGVYEQYF. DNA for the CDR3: TGTGCCAGCAGCTTAGAGGACAGGGGAGTCTACGAGCAGTACTTC.

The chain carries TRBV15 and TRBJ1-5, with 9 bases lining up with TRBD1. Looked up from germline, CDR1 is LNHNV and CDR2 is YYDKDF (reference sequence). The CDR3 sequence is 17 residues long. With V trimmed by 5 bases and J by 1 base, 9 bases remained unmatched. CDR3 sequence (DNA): TGTGCCACCAGCCCCTCCCCGGGACAGGGAAGCAATCAGCCCCAGCATTTT. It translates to CATSPSPGQGSNQPQHF.

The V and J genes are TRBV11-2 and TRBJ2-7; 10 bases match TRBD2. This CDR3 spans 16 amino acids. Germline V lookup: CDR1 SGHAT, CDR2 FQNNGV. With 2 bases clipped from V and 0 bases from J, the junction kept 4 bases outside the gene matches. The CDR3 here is CASSLLAGAISYEQYF. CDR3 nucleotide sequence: TGTGCCAGCAGCTTACTAGCGGGAGCTATCTCCTACGAGCAGTACTTC.

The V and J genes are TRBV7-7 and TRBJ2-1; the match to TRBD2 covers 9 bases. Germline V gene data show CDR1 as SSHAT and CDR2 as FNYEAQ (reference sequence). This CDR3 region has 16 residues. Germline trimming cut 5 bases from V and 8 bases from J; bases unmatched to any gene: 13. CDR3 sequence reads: CASSPGSGTSFDEQFF. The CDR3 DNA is TGTGCCAGCAGCCCAGGTTCCGGGACTAGCTTTGATGAGCAGTTCTTC.

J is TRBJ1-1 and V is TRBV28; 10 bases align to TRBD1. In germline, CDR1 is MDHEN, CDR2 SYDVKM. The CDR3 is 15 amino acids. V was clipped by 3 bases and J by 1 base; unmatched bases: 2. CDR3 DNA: TGTGCCAGCAGTTTTGGGGACAGGGGGAACACTGAAGCTTTCTTT. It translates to CASSFGDRGNTEAFF.

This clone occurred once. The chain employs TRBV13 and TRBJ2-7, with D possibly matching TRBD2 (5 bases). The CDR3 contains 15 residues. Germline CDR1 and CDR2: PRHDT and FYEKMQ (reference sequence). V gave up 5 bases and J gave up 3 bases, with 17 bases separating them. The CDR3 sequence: CASSPVRGKLYEQYF. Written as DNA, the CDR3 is TGTGCCAGCAGCCCCGTCCGGGGTAAGCTCTACGAGCAGTACTTC. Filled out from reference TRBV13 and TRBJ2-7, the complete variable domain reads AAGVIQSPRHLIKEKRETATLKCYPIPRHDTVYWYQQGPGQDPQFLISFYEKMQSDKGSIPDRFSAQQFSDYHSELNMSSLELGDSALYFCASSPVRGKLYEQYFGPGTRLTVT.

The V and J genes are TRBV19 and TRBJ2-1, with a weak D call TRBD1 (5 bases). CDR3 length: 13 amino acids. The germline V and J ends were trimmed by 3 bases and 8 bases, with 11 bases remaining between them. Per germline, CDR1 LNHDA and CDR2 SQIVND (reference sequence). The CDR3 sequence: CASSMSGYHEQFF. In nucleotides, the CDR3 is TGTGCCAGTAGTATGTCAGGGTACCATGAGCAGTTCTTC.

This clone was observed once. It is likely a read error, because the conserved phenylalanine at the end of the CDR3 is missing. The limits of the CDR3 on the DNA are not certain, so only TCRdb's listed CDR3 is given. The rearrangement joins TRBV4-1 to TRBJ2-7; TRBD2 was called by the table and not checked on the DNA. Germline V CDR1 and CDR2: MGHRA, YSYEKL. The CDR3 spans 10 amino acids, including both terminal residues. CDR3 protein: CASSRFRGSA.

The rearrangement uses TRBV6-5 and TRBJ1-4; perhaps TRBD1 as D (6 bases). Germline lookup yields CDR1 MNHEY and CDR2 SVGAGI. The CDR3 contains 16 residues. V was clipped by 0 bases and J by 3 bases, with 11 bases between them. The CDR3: CASSYSSGAPNEKLFF. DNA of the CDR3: TGTGCCAGCAGTTACTCGTCAGGGGCCCCTAATGAAAAACTGTTTTTT.

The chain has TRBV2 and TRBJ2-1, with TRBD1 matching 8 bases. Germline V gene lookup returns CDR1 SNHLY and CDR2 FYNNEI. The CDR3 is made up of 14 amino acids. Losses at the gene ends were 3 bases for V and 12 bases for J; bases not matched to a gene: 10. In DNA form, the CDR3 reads TGTGCCAGCAGTGATGGACAGGGCACCGTGGGGCAGTTCTTC. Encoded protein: CASSDGQGTVGQFF.

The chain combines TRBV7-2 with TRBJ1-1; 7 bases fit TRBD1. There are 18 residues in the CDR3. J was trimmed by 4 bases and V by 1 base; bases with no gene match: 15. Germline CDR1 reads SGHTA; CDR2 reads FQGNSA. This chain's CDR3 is CASSLVRGRGWVGTEAFF. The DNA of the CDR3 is TGTGCCAGCAGCTTAGTGAGAGGCAGGGGGTGGGTGGGCACTGAAGCTTTCTTT.

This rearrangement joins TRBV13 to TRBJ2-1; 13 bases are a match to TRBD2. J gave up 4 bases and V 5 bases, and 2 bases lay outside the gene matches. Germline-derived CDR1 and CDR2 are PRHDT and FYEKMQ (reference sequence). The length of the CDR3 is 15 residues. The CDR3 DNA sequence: TGTGCCAGCAGCCAGACTAGCGGGAGGTACAATGAGCAGTTCTTC. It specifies CASSQTSGRYNEQFF.